The 20 T cell receptor beta chains listed next were all sequenced from one sample in a study of a mutant IDH1 vaccine in newly diagnosed glioma. Profiled with immunoSEQ multiplex PCR; TCRdb holds only in-frame clones, not every one. Of over 30,000 clones listed, 90% are singletons. Described time point: week 47, end of study. Vaccinated patients received 300 ug of mutant IDH1 20-mer peptide per dose, with topical imiquimod. Antigen specificity for these receptors is unknown. Source: PBMCs, taken from a glioma patient whose treatment included an IDH1 peptide vaccine. The receptors come from a woman aged 40 to 55 with glioma.

This clone appeared a single time. V is TRBV7-6 and J is TRBJ1-1; possibly TRBD1 for D (5 bases). The germline CDR1 and CDR2 sequences are SGHVS and FNYEAQ. V lost 0 bases and J 1 base, leaving 12 bases between the germline ends. The CDR3 consists of 16 residues. The CDR3 DNA follows: TGTGCCAGCAGCTTAGCAGGGGTGGGGACGAACACTGAAGCTTTCTTT. Translation: CASSLAGVGTNTEAFF.

The J gene is TRBJ1-1, the V gene TRBV19, with 7 bases that match TRBD1. With 3 bases clipped from V and 5 bases from J, the junction kept 6 bases outside the gene matches. The CDR3 is made up of 14 amino acids. Germline V lookup: CDR1 LNHDA, CDR2 SQIVND (reference sequence). CDR3 DNA: TGTGCCAGTAGTATTAACAGGGGAGGAACTGAAGCTTTCTTT. Its protein is CASSINRGGTEAFF.

This clone has only one observation. This chain links TRBV5-1 with TRBJ1-2, with D unclear. The germline V gene encodes CDR1 SGHRS and CDR2 YFSETQ. This CDR3 comprises 14 residues. V lost 1 base, J lost 10 bases, and 17 bases lay in between. The CDR3 DNA sequence: TGCGCCAGCAGCTTGATACCGGCAGCTCAAGACTACACCTTC. Translating it yields CASSLIPAAQDYTF.

With respect to this clone: Its ends do not fully match the called genes, so a read error is possible. The chain is built from TRBV7-7 and TRBJ2-5; TRBD2 is a possible D gene (5 bases). The germline V gene has CDR1 SSHAT and CDR2 FNYEAQ (reference sequence). CDR3 size: 15 residues. The CDR3 spells CASSLGRGEGETQYF. The CDR3 nucleotides are TGTGCTAGCAGCTTAGGTCGGGGTGAAGGGGAGACCCAGTACTTC. Combining the CDR3 with reference TRBV7-7 and TRBJ2-5 gives the whole variable domain GAGVSQSPRYKVTKRGQDVTLRCDPISSHATLYWYQQALGQGPEFLTYFNYEAQPDKSGLPSDRFSAERPEGSISTLTIQRTEQRDSAMYRCASSLGRGEGETQYFGPGTRLLVL.

This clone was detected a few times. The V call is TRBV10-3, the J call TRBJ1-2, with D possibly matching TRBD1 (5 bases). This CDR3 has 12 residues. Looked up from germline, CDR1 is ENHRY and CDR2 is SYGVKD. The V gene lost 6 bases and the J gene lost 4 bases, with 9 bases spanning the gap. CDR3 DNA sequence: TGTGCCATCAGCGACGACAGCTATGGCTACACCTTC. Its translation: CAISDDSYGYTF.

This rearrangement joins TRBV6-5 to TRBJ1-2; the match to TRBD1 covers 7 bases. J gave up 2 bases and V 6 bases, and 6 bases lay outside the gene matches. Germline assignment: CDR1 MNHEY and CDR2 SVGAGI. This CDR3 has 14 amino acids. The CDR3 loop reads CASRMGRGNYGYTF. In DNA form, the CDR3 reads TGTGCCAGCAGGATGGGCAGGGGGAACTATGGCTACACCTTC.

The sample holds one count of this clone. The chain employs TRBV27 and TRBJ1-5; a weak D match, TRBD1 (6 bases). The CDR3 sequence is 13 residues long. Trimming took off 6 bases at V and 2 bases at J, with 8 bases between the two ends. Looked up from germline, CDR1 is MNHEY and CDR2 is SMNVEV (reference sequence). This CDR3 is CASSWTGNQPQHF. The CDR3 region has the DNA TGTGCCAGCAGCTGGACAGGCAATCAGCCCCAGCATTTT.

A remark on this clone: An end of the junction differs from the germline gene, which may be a read error. This chain connects TRBV2 to TRBJ1-4; the D is unclear. There are 12 residues in the CDR3. CDR1 and CDR2 (germline): SNHLY, FYNNEI. CDR3 sequence: CASSSDTGPGCF. DNA for the CDR3: TGTGCCAGCAGTTCGGATACCGGCCCGGGCTGTTTT.

The rearrangement uses TRBV2 and TRBJ1-5, with unresolved D. CDR3 length: 13 residues. Trimming shortened V by 7 bases and J by 0 bases, and 7 bases separated the two germline ends. The germline V gene has CDR1 SNHLY and CDR2 FYNNEI. The CDR3 nucleotides read TGTGCCAGCACCTCATATAGCAATCAGCCCCAGCATTTT. Encoded protein: CASTSYSNQPQHF.

This clone appeared once. The genes are TRBV6-1 and TRBJ1-5; 12 bases fit TRBD1. CDR1 is MNHNS and CDR2 is SASEGT in the germline V gene. CDR3 length equals 13 residues. Trimming removed 6 bases from V and 7 bases from J; junction bases left unmatched: 1. CDR3 residues: CASRGQGAQPQHF. The DNA of the CDR3 is TGTGCCAGCAGGGGACAGGGGGCCCAGCCCCAGCATTTT.

This clone was detected once. CDR3 in amino acids: CASSPMTDGYGYTF. CDR3 DNA sequence: TGCGCCAGCAGCCCCATGACAGATGGGTATGGCTACACCTTC. The chain has TRBV10-1 and TRBJ1-2; D may be TRBD1 (5 bases). CDR1 and CDR2 (germline): WNHNN, SYGVQD (reference sequence). The V gene lost 6 bases and the J gene lost 5 bases, with 16 bases spanning the gap. The CDR3 is made up of 14 amino acids.

The rearrangement links TRBV6-1 to TRBJ2-2, with D unclear. In germline, CDR1 is MNHNS, CDR2 SASEGT. V lost 2 bases and J 1 base, leaving 8 bases between the germline ends. The CDR3 is 15 residues long. In DNA, the CDR3 is TGTGCCAGCAGTGAACGGTCATTGAACACCGGGGAGCTGTTTTTT. Protein: CASSERSLNTGELFF.

Remarks on this clone: A junction boundary mismatches the germline segment, possibly from a read error. The gene calls are TRBV19 and TRBJ2-7; TRBD1 is a possible D gene (6 bases). Germline V gives CDR1 LNHDA, CDR2 SQIVND (reference sequence). There are 13 residues in the CDR3. CDR3 loop: CASSISGQPTLRF. The CDR3 bases are TGTGCCAGTAGTATCTCGGGACAACCCACTCTCCGCTTC.

This clone was detected only a few times. The V and J genes are TRBV9 and TRBJ1-5; possibly TRBD1 for D (5 bases). This CDR3 has 14 amino acids. CDR1 is SGDLS and CDR2 is YYNGEE in the germline V gene. V shed 4 bases and J shed 5 bases, with 13 bases lying between them. CDR3: CASSPRAGDQPQHF. DNA for the CDR3: TGTGCCAGCAGCCCTCGCGCGGGGGATCAGCCCCAGCATTTT.

CDR3 nucleotides: TGCAGCGTTGGTTCAGGAAGTCCCGGGGAGCTGTTTTTT. Residues: CSVGSGSPGELFF. The chain uses TRBV29-1 and TRBJ2-2; D call uncertain. Trimming cost V 4 bases and J 6 bases, with 12 bases left between them. Germline assignment: CDR1 SQVTM and CDR2 ANQGSEA. This CDR3 contains 13 residues.

The V and J genes are TRBV4-3 and TRBJ2-6; TRBD1 aligns across 10 bases. The length of the CDR3 is 20 residues. From germline, CDR1 is LGHNA and CDR2 YSLEER. Losses at the gene ends were 1 base for V and 3 bases for J; bases not matched to a gene: 12. For the CDR3, the DNA is TGCGCCAGCAGCCAAGTTGTCAAGACAGGGGGCGCAAGTGGGGCCAACGTCCTGACTTTC. It yields the protein CASSQVVKTGGASGANVLTF.

This chain connects TRBV6-5 to TRBJ2-7; D is uncertain. The CDR3 totals 14 residues. V was trimmed by 0 bases and J by 2 bases, leaving 8 bases between them. CDR1 is MNHEY, CDR2 SVGAGI, per germline. The CDR3 DNA reads as TGTGCCAGCAGTTACTCGCATGGAGCCTACGAGCAGTACTTC. Residues: CASSYSHGAYEQYF.

This rearrangement joins TRBV2 to TRBJ2-7; a weak D match, TRBD2 (6 bases). There are 15 residues in the CDR3. Trimming stripped 4 bases from V and 2 bases from J, with 15 bases between. In germline, CDR1 is SNHLY, CDR2 FYNNEI. CDR3 loop: CASSGGVGGTYEQYF. The CDR3 coding sequence is TGTGCCAGCAGTGGGGGGGTCGGGGGAACCTACGAGCAGTACTTC.

The V gene is TRBV4-1, the J gene TRBJ2-7; 10 bases match TRBD2. Trimming at V came to 0 bases and at J to 8 bases, leaving 7 bases not matched to a gene. Looked up from germline, CDR1 is MGHRA and CDR2 is YSYEKL. The CDR3 is 15 residues long. The CDR3 DNA sequence: TGCGCCAGCAGCCAAGATTACTCTAGCGGGAGAAAGCAGTACTTC. It is translated as CASSQDYSSGRKQYF.

The chain links TRBV10-2 to TRBJ1-5; D is possibly TRBD1 (5 bases). The germline CDR1 and CDR2 sequences are WSHSY and SAAADI. Trimming shortened V by 5 bases and J by 2 bases, and 13 bases separated the two germline ends. The CDR3 has 15 residues. CDR3 region: CASSSGGLGNQPQHF. CDR3 coding DNA: TGCGCCAGCAGTTCCGGGGGGTTAGGCAATCAGCCCCAGCATTTT.